This T cell receptor (beta chain) is from a study of T cell responses to AZD1222 COVID-19 vaccine. The study's findings and limits: In the spike-specific TCR repertoire, nearly half reportedly target unmutated variant regions.

TCRdb's copy holds only in-frame clones and misses some; the assay was immunoSEQ multiplex PCR. The sample has about 70,000 clones; 88% are singletons. The ends were cut back, 5 bases at V and 1 base at J, with 11 bases in the middle. CDR1 and CDR2 from the germline V gene are SNHLY and FYNNEI. The CDR3 is 14 residues long. This clone was counted a few times. What it binds is not known. The V and J genes are TRBV2 and TRBJ1-2; no clear D gene. The clonotype comes from an adult who received the MenACWY meningococcal vaccine as a control. Sequenced material: peripheral blood, taken 28 days after the second dose of the MenACWY control vaccine. CDR3 amino acids: CASSSRLLNYGYTF. The CDR3 DNA sequence: TGTGCCAGCAGTTCAAGACTCCTTAACTATGGCTACACCTTC.